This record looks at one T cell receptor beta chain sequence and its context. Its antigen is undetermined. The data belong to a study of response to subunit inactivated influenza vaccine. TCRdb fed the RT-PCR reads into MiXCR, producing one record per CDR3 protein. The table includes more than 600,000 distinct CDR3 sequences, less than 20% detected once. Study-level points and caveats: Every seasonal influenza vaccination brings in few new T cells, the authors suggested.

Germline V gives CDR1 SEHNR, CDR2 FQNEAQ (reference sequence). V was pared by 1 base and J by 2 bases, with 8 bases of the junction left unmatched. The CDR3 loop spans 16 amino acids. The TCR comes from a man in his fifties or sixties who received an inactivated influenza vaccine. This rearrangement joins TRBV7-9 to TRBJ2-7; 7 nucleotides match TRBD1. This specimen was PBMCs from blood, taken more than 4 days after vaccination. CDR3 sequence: CASSLGRQGNAYEQYF. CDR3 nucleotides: TGTGCCAGCAGCTTAGGGCGACAGGGAAACGCCTACGAGCAGTACTTC.